One T cell receptor (beta chain) is described in this entry. This record belongs to a study of blood T cell repertoires in COVID-19. CDR1 is LGHDT and CDR2 is YNNKEL in the germline V gene (reference sequence). Trimming shortened V by 2 bases and J by 8 bases, and 10 bases separated the two germline ends. The CDR3 covers 13 residues. Method: immunoSEQ multiplex PCR; TCRdb's copy keeps in-frame clones and lacks some. The sample includes approximately 120,000 clones, approximately 84% of them seen just once. The chain employs TRBV3-1 (or the pseudogene TRBV3-2) and TRBJ2-1; D not resolved. This sequence was found in a human donor in a cohort sampled during active COVID-19. The sample comprised peripheral blood. The CDR3 bases are TGTGCCAGCAGCCAAATGTGGTCGGATGAGCAGTTCTTC. As protein: CASSQMWSDEQFF.